The 26 T cell receptor beta chains presented below share a single source sample, sequenced in a study of technical replicates of blood from a few donors. The assay was immunoSEQ multiplex PCR, and TCRdb's table has in-frame clones only and misses some. Here the sample spans tens of thousands of clones, around 90% being singletons. Material: T cells isolated from PBMCs. These receptors all stem from a human donor in good health.

The CDR3 coding sequence is TGTGCCAGCTCACCGCTTAGAGAGCAGTACTTC. Translating gives CASSPLREQYF. The chain is built from TRBV18 and TRBJ2-7; no clear D. The germline V and J ends were trimmed by 3 bases and 7 bases, with 7 bases remaining between them. Germline V gene sequence: CDR1 KGHSH, CDR2 LQKENI. CDR3 length: 11 residues.

The chain recombines TRBV4-2 with TRBJ1-2; D is unclear. The CDR3 has 14 residues. The V end was cut by 0 bases, the J end by 3 bases, with 8 bases between. Germline V gene sequence: CDR1 LGHNA, CDR2 YNFKEQ. CDR3 nucleotides: TGTGCCAGCAGCCAAGATGGGCAGGACTATGGCTACACCTTC. Encoded protein: CASSQDGQDYGYTF.

The rearrangement joins TRBV23-1 to TRBJ2-7, with TRBD1 identical over 8 bases. TRBV23-1 is classed as an ORF, of uncertain function. The CDR3 has 15 amino acids. V lost 8 bases and J lost 2; bases outside the gene matches: 11. This CDR3 is CASGGTGQETYEQYF. In DNA form, the CDR3 reads TGCGCCAGCGGGGGGACGGGACAGGAAACCTACGAGCAGTACTTC.

The V and J genes are TRBV11-2 and TRBJ1-1, with 7 bases lining up with TRBD1. V trimming: 5 bases; J trimming: 3 bases; junction bases outside the gene matches: 15. CDR1 SGHAT and CDR2 FQNNGV come from the germline V gene. The CDR3 has 17 residues. The CDR3 DNA reads TGTGCCAGCAGCCCGGCGGCAGGGGGGTTTGAGGACACTGAAGCTTTCTTT. Translating it yields CASSPAAGGFEDTEAFF.

The gene calls are TRBV18 and TRBJ2-2; 7 nucleotides line up with TRBD1. Germline V lookup: CDR1 KGHSH, CDR2 LQKENI. The CDR3 is made up of 17 amino acids. V lost 3 bases and J lost 7; bases outside the gene matches: 14. CDR3 loop: CASSPSGTAEQRGELFF. The CDR3 DNA is TGTGCCAGCTCACCCTCCGGGACAGCCGAACAGCGCGGGGAGCTGTTTTTT.

The chain is built from TRBV5-4 and TRBJ1-2, with a possible D match to TRBD1 (6 bases). Trimming stripped 4 bases from V and 6 bases from J, with 16 bases between. CDR1 is SGHNT and CDR2 is YYREEE in the germline V gene (reference sequence). The CDR3 consists of 14 residues. The CDR3 nucleotides are TGTGCCAGCAGCAGTCCGGGACAAGTAAATGGCTACACCTTC. Its translation is CASSSPGQVNGYTF.

The rearrangement joins TRBV7-6 to TRBJ2-7; maybe TRBD2 (5 bases). The CDR3 totals 14 residues. The germline V gene has CDR1 SGHVS and CDR2 FNYEAQ. With 0 bases removed from V and 2 bases from J, the gap between germline ends came to 8 bases. The CDR3 sequence is CASSLADSPYEQYF. CDR3 nucleotides: TGTGCCAGCAGCTTAGCGGACTCCCCCTACGAGCAGTACTTC.

In its sample, this clone was seen once. This chain connects TRBV7-9 to TRBJ2-7; 7 bases agree with TRBD1. J lost 5 bases, V lost 5 bases, and 6 bases had no gene match. Germline V gives CDR1 SEHNR, CDR2 FQNEAQ (reference sequence). CDR3 length equals 13 residues. The CDR3 DNA reads TGTGCCAGCAGCCCAGGGGGTTCCCACGAGCAGTACTTC. It is translated as CASSPGGSHEQYF.

V gene TRBV7-3 combines with J gene TRBJ1-1; 8 nucleotides align to TRBD1. CDR1 is SGHTA and CDR2 is FQGTGA in the germline V gene. The CDR3 length is 13 residues. After removal of 5 bases from V and 10 bases from J, the junction contained 9 bases not matched to a gene. The CDR3, as DNA: TGTGCCAGCAGCACTCTAGGACAGGGCCCAGCTTTCTTT. Residues: CASSTLGQGPAFF.

Written as DNA, the CDR3 is TGTGCCAGCTCACCACCAGGACAGCCCCGGGCTGAAGCTTTCTTT. It yields the protein CASSPPGQPRAEAFF. V and J are TRBV18 and TRBJ1-1, with D perhaps matching TRBD1 (6 bases). CDR3 length: 15 amino acids. Per germline, CDR1 KGHSH and CDR2 LQKENI. Trimming took 0 bases from V and 6 from J, leaving 14 bases between them.

CDR3: CASSLDGSYEQYF. The CDR3 bases are TGTGCCAGCAGCTTGGACGGTTCCTACGAGCAGTACTTC. This chain uses TRBV5-6 with TRBJ2-7, with D unclear. The CDR3 is made up of 13 amino acids. The V end lost 0 bases, the J end lost 1 base, and 5 bases lay between the germline ends. Looked up from germline, CDR1 is SGHDT and CDR2 is YYEEEE.

The chain joins TRBV5-1 to TRBJ2-1; D is possibly TRBD2 (6 bases). Trimming stripped 2 bases from V and 5 bases from J, with 17 bases between. Germline V CDR1 and CDR2: SGHRS, YFSETQ. CDR3 length: 16 amino acids. The CDR3 here is CASSFFTGRSDNEQFF. The CDR3 DNA is TGCGCCAGCAGCTTCTTTACCGGGAGAAGTGACAATGAGCAGTTCTTC. The whole variable domain, remainder taken from reference TRBV5-1 and TRBJ2-1, is KAGVTQTPRYLIKTRGQQVTLSCSPISGHRSVSWYQQTPGQGLQFLFEYFSETQRNKGNFPGRFSGRQFSNSRSEMNVSTLELGDSALYLCASSFFTGRSDNEQFFGPGTRLTVL.

The J gene is TRBJ1-1, the V gene TRBV5-6, with 8 bases matching TRBD1. Trimming cost V 2 bases and J 3 bases; bases outside gene matches: 3. CDR1 is SGHDT, CDR2 YYEEEE, per germline. This CDR3 has 14 residues. CDR3 in amino acids: CASSLYRGYTEAFF. Written as DNA, the CDR3 is TGTGCCAGCAGCTTATACAGGGGGTACACTGAAGCTTTCTTT.

The chain has TRBV11-2 and TRBJ2-2, with 9 bases aligning to TRBD1. Unmatched junction bases numbered 3, after V lost 4 bases and J lost 0 bases. Germline CDR1 is SGHAT and CDR2 is FQNNGV. This CDR3 is built from 16 residues. The CDR3 region is CASSSYRGPNTGELFF. The CDR3 region has the DNA TGTGCCAGCAGCTCGTACAGGGGGCCGAACACCGGGGAGCTGTTTTTT.

V is TRBV25-1 and J is TRBJ1-2, with D perhaps matching TRBD1 (6 bases). V lost 2 bases, J lost 6 bases, and 13 bases lay in between. The CDR3 is 14 amino acids. In germline, CDR1 is MGHDK, CDR2 SYGVNS. CDR3 amino acids: CASSELQGIHGYTF. CDR3 DNA: TGTGCCAGCAGTGAACTACAGGGTATCCATGGCTACACCTTC.

The J gene is TRBJ2-2, the V gene TRBV9; weak D call: TRBD1 (6 bases). V was clipped by 3 bases and J by 1 base, with 16 bases between them. Looked up from germline, CDR1 is SGDLS and CDR2 is YYNGEE. The CDR3 spans 17 residues. CDR3 in amino acids: CASSANPSGQNTGELFF. CDR3 DNA sequence: TGTGCCAGCAGCGCCAACCCGTCGGGACAGAACACCGGGGAGCTGTTTTTT.

V and J are TRBV7-2 and TRBJ2-5, with 9 bases lining up with TRBD1. This CDR3 spans 15 amino acids. Germline CDR1 reads SGHTA; CDR2 reads FQGNSA. With V trimmed by 5 bases and J by 5 bases, 9 bases remained unmatched. Written as DNA, the CDR3 is TGTGCCAGCAGCAGAGCGGACAGGGGAGGGGAGACCCAGTACTTC. The encoded protein is CASSRADRGGETQYF. Full variable domain (missing parts from reference TRBV7-2 and TRBJ2-5): GAGVSQSPSNKVTEKGKDVELRCDPISGHTALYWYRQSLGQGLEFLIYFQGNSAPDKSGLPSDRFSAERTGGSVSTLTIQRTQQEDSAVYLCASSRADRGGETQYFGPGTRLLVL.

This clone came up a few times. V is TRBV28 and J is TRBJ2-7, with D perhaps TRBD2 (5 bases). CDR3 length equals 15 residues. Per the germline V gene, CDR1 is MDHEN and CDR2 is SYDVKM. Trimming took 5 bases from V and 3 from J, leaving 17 bases between them. The CDR3 spells CASSPGSRLIYEQYF. Written as DNA, the CDR3 is TGTGCCAGCAGTCCGGGATCACGTCTGATCTACGAGCAGTACTTC.

CDR3 in amino acids: CASSLITPQGGTGELFF. In nucleotides, the CDR3 is TGTGCCAGCAGCCTCATTACCCCCCAGGGCGGCACCGGGGAGCTGTTTTTT. This chain joins TRBV28 and TRBJ2-2, with TRBD1 as a possible D gene (5 bases). The CDR3 totals 17 residues. Germline loops: CDR1 MDHEN, CDR2 SYDVKM. V lost 6 bases to trimming and J lost 4 bases, with 21 bases between them. Full variable domain (remainder filled in from reference TRBV28 and TRBJ2-2): DVKVTQSSRYLVKRTGEKVFLECVQDMDHENMFWYRQDPGLGLRLIYFSYDVKMKEKGDIPEGYSVSREKKERFSLILESASTNQTSMYLCASSLITPQGGTGELFFGEGSRLTVL.

The rearrangement uses TRBV5-6 and TRBJ2-3, with TRBD2 identical over 13 bases. V trimming: 2 bases; J trimming: 2 bases; junction bases outside the gene matches: 8. CDR1 is SGHDT, CDR2 YYEEEE, per germline. The length of the CDR3 is 18 residues. The CDR3 DNA reads as TGTGCCAGCAGCTTAGGACTAGCGGGAGAAGGGTTCACAGATACGCAGTATTTT. This codes for CASSLGLAGEGFTDTQYF.

The genes are TRBV7-2 and TRBJ2-5, with TRBD1 matching 7 bases. The CDR3 contains 16 residues. CDR1 and CDR2 (germline): SGHTA, FQGNSA. V shed 5 bases, J shed 4 bases, and the junction held 13 bases outside the gene matches. CDR3 residues: CASSPRTGNGGETQYF. The CDR3 DNA follows: TGTGCCAGCAGCCCCCGGACAGGAAATGGGGGAGAGACCCAGTACTTC.

J is TRBJ2-7 and V is TRBV7-9, with D maybe TRBD2 (6 bases). Germline V gene sequence: CDR1 SEHNR, CDR2 FQNEAQ (reference sequence). This CDR3 has 11 residues. The germline V and J ends were trimmed by 5 bases and 6 bases, with 8 bases remaining between them. CDR3 in amino acids: CASSPGGEQYF. The CDR3 DNA sequence: TGTGCCAGCAGCCCCGGGGGCGAGCAGTACTTC.

V gene TRBV2 combines with J gene TRBJ1-4; D gene unclear. The CDR3 loop spans 14 amino acids. V lost 3 bases and J lost 1, with 6 bases in between. Germline V lookup: CDR1 SNHLY, CDR2 FYNNEI. The CDR3 region is CASSDRLTNEKLFF. As DNA, the CDR3 is TGTGCCAGCAGTGACCGTTTAACTAATGAAAAACTGTTTTTT.

This rearrangement joins TRBV14 to TRBJ2-7, with 10 bases fitting TRBD2. The CDR3 has 15 residues. Germline CDR1 and CDR2: SGHDN and FVKESK. V shed 4 bases and J 3 bases; nucleotides not matched to a gene: 6. Written as DNA, the CDR3 is TGTGCCAGCAGCCCTCCACTAGCGGGGATCTACGAGCAGTACTTC. Protein product: CASSPPLAGIYEQYF.

V is TRBV9 and J is TRBJ2-3, with D possibly matching TRBD2 (6 bases). This CDR3 contains 16 residues. V gave up 4 bases and J gave up 1 base, with 16 bases separating them. The V gene's germline CDR1 is SGDLS and CDR2 YYNGEE. The CDR3 region is CASSPSTSLRTDTQYF. The CDR3 DNA sequence: TGTGCCAGCAGCCCCAGCACTAGCCTCCGCACAGATACGCAGTATTTT.

The gene calls are TRBV27 and TRBJ1-2, with D perhaps matching TRBD1 (6 bases). V dropped 5 bases and J dropped 0 bases, with 7 bases sitting between them. This CDR3 is built from 13 residues. Germline V CDR1 and CDR2: MNHEY, SMNVEV (reference sequence). The CDR3: CASSKGANYGYTF. The CDR3, as DNA: TGTGCCAGCAGTAAGGGGGCTAACTATGGCTACACCTTC.